This TCR beta chain was retrieved from a study of shared clonotypes between healthy human individuals. About the study: In total, the donors were two women and three men aged 18 to 49.

Among the donors, all were Caucasian adults who lived in Nashville, Tennessee. A CD45RA+ naive subset and a CD45RA-negative memory subset were split from CD4+ cells. The authors ran the assay at deep level. TCRdb's copy holds only in-frame clones and misses some; the assay was immunoSEQ multiplex PCR. The table shows 2 million to 3 million clones, with around nine tenths occurring only once. V trimming: 6 bases; J trimming: 0 bases; junction bases outside the gene matches: 11. The CDR3 length is 17 residues. Germline assignment: CDR1 ENHRY and CDR2 SYGVKD. The sample comprised naive CD4+ T cells sorted from blood. Subset given: CD45RA+ positively selected. The sequence was obtained from a man between 18 and 35 years old in good health. This sequence joins TRBV10-3 and TRBJ2-3; 8 nucleotides align to TRBD1. CDR3 protein: CAIRDRVVESSTDTQYF. The CDR3 DNA follows: TGTGCCATCAGGGACAGGGTCGTGGAATCTAGCACAGATACGCAGTATTTT.